Listed here is a single T cell receptor (beta chain). This record comes from a study of untreated major depressive disorder. Data came from immunoSEQ multiplex PCR; TCRdb stores just in-frame clones and leaves some out. This table has some 27,000 clones, 90% to 95% appearing once. This TCR derives from a woman in her thirties with major depressive disorder. The sample consisted of CD4+ T cells from PBMCs.

The CDR3 DNA is TGCGCCAGCAGCTTGTGGACTAGCGGGCTCCTTACCTTCGCCTACAATGAGCAGTTCTTC. This encodes CASSLWTSGLLTFAYNEQFF. The V and J genes are TRBV5-1 and TRBJ2-1; 11 nucleotides line up with TRBD2. The germline V gene encodes CDR1 SGHRS and CDR2 YFSETQ. V shed 1 base and J 2 bases; nucleotides not matched to a gene: 14. The CDR3 is 20 residues long. Full variable domain (outside the CDR3, taken from reference TRBV5-1 and TRBJ2-1): KAGVTQTPRYLIKTRGQQVTLSCSPISGHRSVSWYQQTPGQGLQFLFEYFSETQRNKGNFPGRFSGRQFSNSRSEMNVSTLELGDSALYLCASSLWTSGLLTFAYNEQFFGPGTRLTVL.